This T cell receptor (beta chain) is drawn from a study of blood T cells in healthy people across ages. This clonotype was detected only a few times. Primed by a sample-barcoded 5' primer and a J-beta primer mix, a second PCR proceeded for about 6 to 12 cycles. TCRdb reprocessed the 5' RACE reads via MiXCR and lists one record per CDR3 protein. The profile shows about 1.5 million distinct CDR3 sequences, around 40% of them singletons. V shed 1 base and J shed 0 bases, with 9 bases lying between them. The germline V gene has CDR1 DFQATT and CDR2 SNEGSKA (reference sequence). The CDR3 extends over 14 amino acids.

V and J are TRBV20-1 and TRBJ2-5; D possibly corresponds to TRBD1 (6 bases). What was sequenced was blood. The source is a woman aged 18-35 years in good health. CDR3 sequence (DNA): TGCAGTGCTAGAGTAGGGGGATACCAAGAGACCCAGTACTTC. This gives the protein CSARVGGYQETQYF.